Listed here are 32 T cell receptor beta chains from one sample, sequenced in a study of shared clonotypes between healthy human individuals. Only in-frame clones appear in the TCRdb table, and some are missing; sequencing was by immunoSEQ multiplex PCR. Of roughly 2.2 million clones in the sample, under 95% were seen once. Material: naive CD4+ T cells from PBMCs. Subset noted: CD45RA+ positively selected. These receptors came from a man between 18 and 29 years old in good health. Some clones in this sample may be carry-over from other donors' samples.

The chain combines TRBV29-1 with TRBJ2-1; 7 nucleotides match TRBD1. Trimming at V came to 7 bases and at J to 4 bases, leaving 13 bases not matched to a gene. Looked up from germline, CDR1 is SQVTM and CDR2 is ANQGSEA. This CDR3 has 15 amino acids. CDR3 coding DNA: TGCAGCGGCCGCCTAACAGGGGATTCTTACAATGAGCAGTTCTTC. Amino acid sequence: CSGRLTGDSYNEQFF.

V usage is TRBV6-6 and J usage is TRBJ2-2; 12 bases map to TRBD2. CDR3 length: 16 residues. Germline V gene data show CDR1 as MNHNY and CDR2 as SVGAGI (reference sequence). The trim removed 6 bases at V and 6 bases at J, leaving 8 bases unmatched. The DNA for the CDR3 is TGTGCCAGCAGCCCAAGACTAGCGGGAGATGCCGGGGAGCTGTTTTTT. This gives the protein CASSPRLAGDAGELFF.

The chain carries TRBV9 and TRBJ1-5; 8 bases align to TRBD1. In germline, CDR1 is SGDLS, CDR2 YYNGEE. CDR3 length: 16 amino acids. After removal of 0 bases from V and 2 bases from J, the junction contained 4 bases not matched to a gene. CDR3 sequence: CASSVDAGGGNQPQHF. CDR3 in DNA: TGTGCCAGCAGCGTAGATGCAGGGGGCGGCAATCAGCCCCAGCATTTT.

J is TRBJ2-5 and V is TRBV5-4; 13 bases map to TRBD2. V shed 3 bases, J shed 3 bases, and the junction held 5 bases outside the gene matches. Germline lookup yields CDR1 SGHNT and CDR2 YYREEE (reference sequence). This CDR3 has 16 amino acids. CDR3 bases: TGTGCCAGCAGCTCGGGAGGACTAGCGGGAGAAGAGACCCAGTACTTC. Translation gives CASSSGGLAGEETQYF.

The genes are TRBV5-1 and TRBJ1-2, with 10 bases fitting TRBD1. CDR1 and CDR2 (germline): SGHRS, YFSETQ. Trimming took 3 bases from V and 8 from J; bases not matched to a gene: 10. The CDR3 has 15 residues. CDR3 in amino acids: CASSSSRQGARGYTF. CDR3 DNA: TGCGCCAGCAGCTCCTCCCGACAGGGGGCTCGGGGCTACACCTTC.

The chain joins TRBV7-2 to TRBJ2-5, with D possibly being TRBD2 (6 bases). The V end was cut by 0 bases, the J end by 6 bases, with 11 bases between. This CDR3 is 14 amino acids long. Germline CDR1 is SGHTA and CDR2 is FQGNSA. CDR3 DNA: TGTGCCAGCAGCTTAGCCGGGACTGGAAAGACCCAGTACTTC. Its protein is CASSLAGTGKTQYF. The full variable domain, completed using reference TRBV7-2 and TRBJ2-5, is GAGVSQSPSNKVTEKGKDVELRCDPISGHTALYWYRQSLGQGLEFLIYFQGNSAPDKSGLPSDRFSAERTGGSVSTLTIQRTQQEDSAVYLCASSLAGTGKTQYFGPGTRLLVL.

V is TRBV5-4 and J is TRBJ1-1; 8 positions agree with TRBD1. CDR3 size: 15 residues. CDR1 is SGHNT, CDR2 YYREEE, per germline (reference sequence). Trimming took 2 bases from V and 5 from J; bases not matched to a gene: 8. The CDR3 DNA follows: TGTGCCAGCAGCTTCCCAGACAGGGGAGGGACTGAAGCTTTCTTT. This encodes CASSFPDRGGTEAFF.

The chain joins TRBV7-6 to TRBJ2-7; a weak D match, TRBD1 (7 bases). The CDR3 has 16 amino acids. V lost 6 bases, J lost 2 bases, and 20 bases lay in between. Germline V gene lookup returns CDR1 SGHVS and CDR2 FNYEAQ. In nucleotides, the CDR3 is TGTGCCAGCAGTGGGCAGGGGGGAGCCCGGACCTACGAGCAGTACTTC. It specifies CASSGQGGARTYEQYF.

The chain combines TRBV4-2 with TRBJ2-5, with D perhaps TRBD1 (5 bases). Germline CDR1 is LGHNA and CDR2 is YNFKEQ. V lost 0 bases to trimming and J lost 5 bases, with 10 bases between them. The length of the CDR3 is 14 residues. CDR3: CASSQDRGGETQYF. CDR3 sequence (DNA): TGTGCCAGCAGCCAAGATAGGGGTGGGGAGACCCAGTACTTC.

This clone was seen once. The chain carries TRBV9 and TRBJ2-7, with D perhaps matching TRBD2 (5 bases). CDR1 is SGDLS, CDR2 YYNGEE, per germline. The CDR3 extends over 15 amino acids. With 4 bases removed from V and 0 bases from J, the gap between germline ends came to 14 bases. The CDR3 bases are TGTGCCAGCAGCCCCCGGGGTTGGGCCTCCTACGAGCAGTACTTC. This translates into CASSPRGWASYEQYF.

J is TRBJ2-1 and V is TRBV5-6; D ambiguous. The ends were cut back, 4 bases at V and 3 bases at J, with 11 bases in the middle. The germline V gene has CDR1 SGHDT and CDR2 YYEEEE. CDR3 size: 14 residues. The CDR3 DNA is TGTGCCAGCAGCCCCCGAACTGTCTACAATGAGCAGTTCTTC. Translated, it gives CASSPRTVYNEQFF.

This chain joins TRBV18 and TRBJ1-1; perhaps TRBD1 as D (6 bases). Deletions cut 5 bases from V and 4 bases from J, with 14 bases between. The CDR3 runs 14 residues. Germline CDR1 and CDR2: KGHSH and LQKENI. CDR3 sequence: CASSSNRVGTEAFF. As DNA, the CDR3 is TGTGCCAGCTCATCTAACAGGGTGGGCACTGAAGCTTTCTTT.

The chain couples TRBV28 to TRBJ1-2; 10 nucleotides line up with TRBD1. This CDR3 comprises 16 residues. The J segment lost 4 bases and the V segment lost 6 bases, leaving 11 bases of the junction unmatched. Looked up from germline, CDR1 is MDHEN and CDR2 is SYDVKM. CDR3 region: CASSPPGQGVGYGYTF. The CDR3 DNA reads as TGTGCCAGCAGCCCCCCCGGACAGGGGGTAGGCTATGGCTACACCTTC.

This clone was counted once. This chain links TRBV10-3 with TRBJ1-5, with D possibly being TRBD1 (5 bases). Germline V lookup: CDR1 ENHRY, CDR2 SYGVKD. Between the trimmed V and J ends, which lost 3 bases and 4 bases, there was a span of 7 bases. There are 13 residues in the CDR3. CDR3 residues: CAISDGGNQPQHF. In nucleotides, the CDR3 is TGTGCCATCAGTGACGGGGGAAATCAGCCCCAGCATTTT.

The rearrangement uses TRBV7-9 and TRBJ2-2; D is perhaps TRBD1 or TRBD2 (5 bases each). The CDR3 contains 15 residues. Trimming took off 5 bases at V and 4 bases at J, with 14 bases between the two ends. The germline CDR1 and CDR2 sequences are SEHNR and FQNEAQ (reference sequence). This CDR3 is CASSPRGSPTGELFF. For the CDR3, the DNA is TGTGCCAGCAGCCCTCGGGGCTCGCCCACCGGGGAGCTGTTTTTT.

The chain is built from TRBV27 and TRBJ1-1; 8 bases fit TRBD1. V dropped 6 bases and J dropped 4; count of bases not matched to a gene: 4. This CDR3 region has 13 residues. CDR1 is MNHEY and CDR2 is SMNVEV in the germline V gene (reference sequence). The CDR3 protein is CASSRGRGTEAFF. The CDR3 region has the DNA TGTGCCAGCAGCAGGGGGCGCGGCACTGAAGCTTTCTTT.

Note on this clone: The identical CDR3 is also encoded by other nucleotide sequences in the sample. The genes are TRBV28 and TRBJ2-3; 7 positions agree with TRBD2. The CDR3 extends over 15 amino acids. Germline V gene sequence: CDR1 MDHEN, CDR2 SYDVKM. The V segment lost 2 bases and the J segment 2 bases; nucleotides outside the gene matches: 4. The CDR3 DNA is TGTGCCAGCAGTTTAAGCGGGGCCACCACAGATACGCAGTATTTT. Translation gives CASSLSGATTDTQYF. The full variable domain, completed using reference TRBV28 and TRBJ2-3, is DVKVTQSSRYLVKRTGEKVFLECVQDMDHENMFWYRQDPGLGLRLIYFSYDVKMKEKGDIPEGYSVSREKKERFSLILESASTNQTSMYLCASSLSGATTDTQYFGPGTRLTVL.

This clone was observed a single time. The chain carries TRBV4-1 and TRBJ1-1; D remains ambiguous. This CDR3 spans 15 amino acids. Trimming removed 3 bases at V and 0 bases at J, with 11 bases between. Germline V gene lookup returns CDR1 MGHRA and CDR2 YSYEKL. For the CDR3, the DNA is TGCGCCAGCAGCCAGTGGGGTGGGCTGAACACTGAAGCTTTCTTT. Its translation is CASSQWGGLNTEAFF.

The chain has TRBV19 and TRBJ2-7; 7 bases align to TRBD2. J lost 3 bases, V lost 5 bases, and 10 bases had no gene match. The CDR3 is 15 amino acids. Germline V lookup: CDR1 LNHDA, CDR2 SQIVND (reference sequence). This CDR3 reads CASSSLSGPVYEQYF. As DNA, the CDR3 is TGTGCCAGTAGTTCTCTTAGCGGGCCCGTCTACGAGCAGTACTTC.

This chain joins TRBV11-2 and TRBJ2-7; D uncertain. This CDR3 has 15 amino acids. Germline V CDR1 and CDR2: SGHAT, FQNNGV. Trimming removed 0 bases at V and 9 bases at J, with 18 bases between. CDR3 nucleotides: TGTGCCAGCAGCTTAGAGCCTGCACTTCCTACGAGGCAGTACTTC. This codes for CASSLEPALPTRQYF.

V gene TRBV5-6 combines with J gene TRBJ2-7, with D maybe TRBD1 (5 bases). The CDR3 spans 15 residues. The germline V gene has CDR1 SGHDT and CDR2 YYEEEE. Trimming pared 1 base from V and 0 bases from J, leaving 11 bases between. CDR3: CASSLNNRLSYEQYF. As DNA, the CDR3 is TGTGCCAGCAGCTTGAATAACAGGCTCTCCTACGAGCAGTACTTC. Combining the CDR3 with reference TRBV5-6 and TRBJ2-7 gives the whole variable domain DAGVTQSPTHLIKTRGQQVTLRCSPKSGHDTVSWYQQALGQGPQFIFQYYEEEERQRGNFPDRFSGHQFPNYSSELNVNALLLGDSALYLCASSLNNRLSYEQYFGPGTRLTVT.

The chain's CDR3 is CASSYAGTGTEAFF. In DNA, the CDR3 is TGTGCCAGCAGTTACGCCGGGACGGGGACTGAAGCTTTCTTT. The chain uses TRBV6-6 and TRBJ1-1; a possible D gene is TRBD1 (5 bases). CDR3 length: 14 residues. Trimming pared 2 bases from V and 5 bases from J, leaving 12 bases between. Germline V CDR1 and CDR2: MNHNY, SVGAGI (reference sequence).

The chain has TRBV10-3 and TRBJ2-7; no clear D. Germline V CDR1 and CDR2: ENHRY, SYGVKD. The CDR3 runs 13 residues. V lost 0 bases to trimming and J lost 5 bases, with 8 bases between them. CDR3 nucleotide sequence: TGTGCCATCAGTGAGTCCCCTATGGACGAGCAGTACTTC. As protein: CAISESPMDEQYF.

The genes are TRBV23-1 and TRBJ1-5; the D is unclear. TRBV23-1 is an ORF; its function is uncertain. V dropped 6 bases and J dropped 6 bases, with 12 bases sitting between them. CDR3 length equals 13 residues. This chain's CDR3 is CASSQGRVQPQHF. The CDR3 coding sequence is TGCGCCAGCAGCCAAGGACGGGTTCAGCCCCAGCATTTT.

This chain joins TRBV11-2 and TRBJ2-3; a possible D gene is TRBD2 (5 bases). Trimming removed 1 base at V and 6 bases at J, with 11 bases between. Germline V lookup: CDR1 SGHAT, CDR2 FQNNGV. The CDR3 totals 14 residues. This CDR3 is CASSLARVGDTQYF. The CDR3 bases are TGTGCCAGCAGCTTAGCGCGGGTTGGTGATACGCAGTATTTT.

J is TRBJ1-1 and V is TRBV23-1; the D gene is possibly TRBD1 (6 bases). TRBV23-1 is an open reading frame whose function is uncertain. The CDR3 length is 22 residues. Trimming removed 0 bases at V and 6 bases at J, with 35 bases between. The CDR3 DNA sequence: TGCGCCAGCAGTCAATCGGCTGGTTATTTAGGTGGACAGAGCCATGAATGCGCTGAAGCTTTCTTT. Amino acid sequence: CASSQSAGYLGGQSHECAEAFF.

This chain joins TRBV7-9 and TRBJ2-5; 7 positions agree with TRBD1. The CDR3 totals 15 residues. V dropped 4 bases and J dropped 5; count of bases not matched to a gene: 10. Germline lookup yields CDR1 SEHNR and CDR2 FQNEAQ (reference sequence). For the CDR3, the DNA is TGTGCCAGCAGCTCGACGACAGGGTCCGGCGAGACCCAGTACTTC. Amino acid sequence: CASSSTTGSGETQYF.

The chain joins TRBV5-6 to TRBJ1-4; 7 bases map to TRBD1. J gave up 8 bases and V 4 bases, and 11 bases lay outside the gene matches. The CDR3 length is 15 residues. CDR1 and CDR2 from the germline V gene are SGHDT and YYEEEE. The chain's CDR3 is CASSLRQGRGEKLFF. In nucleotides, the CDR3 is TGTGCCAGCAGCCTCCGACAGGGTAGAGGGGAAAAACTGTTTTTT. Using reference TRBV5-6 and TRBJ1-4 for the parts outside the CDR3, the full variable domain is DAGVTQSPTHLIKTRGQQVTLRCSPKSGHDTVSWYQQALGQGPQFIFQYYEEEERQRGNFPDRFSGHQFPNYSSELNVNALLLGDSALYLCASSLRQGRGEKLFFGSGTQLSVL.

For this clone: This sample also contains other DNA sequences that code for the same CDR3. The V and J genes are TRBV5-1 and TRBJ2-3; unclear D gene. CDR3 size: 14 residues. Germline V gene lookup returns CDR1 SGHRS and CDR2 YFSETQ. Deletions cut 1 base from V and 0 bases from J, with 6 bases between. The CDR3 nucleotides are TGCGCCAGCAGCTTGTCCGGGAGCACAGATACGCAGTATTTT. Residues: CASSLSGSTDTQYF. Complete variable domain (other parts from reference TRBV5-1 and TRBJ2-3): KAGVTQTPRYLIKTRGQQVTLSCSPISGHRSVSWYQQTPGQGLQFLFEYFSETQRNKGNFPGRFSGRQFSNSRSEMNVSTLELGDSALYLCASSLSGSTDTQYFGPGTRLTVL.

The rearrangement uses TRBV6-1 and TRBJ2-3, with 13 bases lining up with TRBD2. J gave up 1 base and V 4 bases, and 5 bases lay outside the gene matches. The CDR3 has 17 residues. From germline, CDR1 is MNHNS and CDR2 SASEGT. CDR3 DNA: TGTGCCAGCAGTGGACGGACTAGCGGGAGAGGCACAGATACGCAGTATTTT. Translated: CASSGRTSGRGTDTQYF.

In the case of this clone: Other DNA sequences in the sample encode the same CDR3. J is TRBJ1-1 and V is TRBV5-1; D may be TRBD1 (5 bases). Trimming took 0 bases from V and 0 from J, leaving 6 bases between them. CDR1 SGHRS and CDR2 YFSETQ come from the germline V gene. The CDR3 runs 14 residues. The CDR3 loop reads CASSLGGLNTEAFF. CDR3 nucleotides: TGCGCCAGCAGCTTGGGGGGGTTGAACACTGAAGCTTTCTTT.

The CDR3 here is CSVAGTSGSPDTQYF. CDR3 bases: TGCAGCGTTGCCGGGACTAGCGGGAGCCCAGATACGCAGTATTTT. The rearrangement joins TRBV29-1 to TRBJ2-3, with 14 nucleotides matching TRBD2. The V gene's germline CDR1 is SQVTM and CDR2 ANQGSEA. The CDR3 sequence is 15 residues long. Trimming at V came to 4 bases and at J to 4 bases, leaving 4 bases not matched to a gene.